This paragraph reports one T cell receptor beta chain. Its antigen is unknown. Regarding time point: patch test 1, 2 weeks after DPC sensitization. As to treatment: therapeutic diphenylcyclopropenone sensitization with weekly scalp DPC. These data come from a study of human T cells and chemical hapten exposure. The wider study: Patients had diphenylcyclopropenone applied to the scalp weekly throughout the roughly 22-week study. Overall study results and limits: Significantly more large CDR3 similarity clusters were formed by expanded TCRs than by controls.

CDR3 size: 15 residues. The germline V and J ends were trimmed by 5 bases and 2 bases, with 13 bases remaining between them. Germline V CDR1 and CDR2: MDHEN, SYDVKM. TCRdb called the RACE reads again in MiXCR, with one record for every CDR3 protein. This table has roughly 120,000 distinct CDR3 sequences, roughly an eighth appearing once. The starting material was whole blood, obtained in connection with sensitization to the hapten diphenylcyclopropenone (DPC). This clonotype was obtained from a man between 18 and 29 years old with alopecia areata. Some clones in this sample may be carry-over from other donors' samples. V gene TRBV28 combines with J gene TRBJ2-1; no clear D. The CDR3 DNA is TGTGCCAGCAGTCCAACGGACGGCCCCTACAATGAGCAGTTCTTC. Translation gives CASSPTDGPYNEQFF.